A selection of T cell receptor beta chains follows, all from one sample in a study of cytomegalovirus exposure and HLA in healthy donors. Clones were read by immunoSEQ multiplex PCR, and TCRdb kept only the in-frame ones, dropping some. The sample has more than 95,000 clones; roughly 68% are singletons. Sequencing was performed on PBMCs. The receptors stem from a woman aged 45-60 years in good health and CMV-seropositive. CDR3s include the opening cysteine and the closing phenylalanine or tryptophan.

j_gene | v_gene | CDR3aa
TRBJ1-3 | TRBV28 | CASSLSEISGNTIYF
TRBJ1-5 | TRBV10-3 | CAISDSGQGIYQPQHF
TRBJ2-1 | TRBV11-3 | CASSLEAGENNEQFF
TRBJ1-3 | TRBV28 | CASSSPGGGGGNTIYF
TRBJ2-7 | TRBV28 | CAIRGLNEQYF
TRBJ2-7 | TRBV5-5 | CASTSWGTGRRYEQYF
TRBJ1-5 | TRBV7-2 | CASSFMQTSNQPQHF
TRBJ2-7 | TRBV19 | CASSMSSGYEQYF
TRBJ1-4 | TRBV25-1 | CASYGNLGQGGEKLFF
TRBJ2-7 | TRBV28 | CASSFFLQDRGSHEQYF
TRBJ1-5 | TRBV4-3 | CASSQGGQQPQHF
TRBJ2-1 | TRBV5-4 | CASSLIWGGNYNEQFF
TRBJ2-5 | TRBV4-2 | CASSPYAGDLQETQYF
TRBJ1-4 | TRBV19 | CASSIFRDSNEKLFF
TRBJ2-7 | TRBV5-4 | CAGSLSVSSGVSYEQYF
TRBJ1-1 | TRBV5-1 | CASSIRGGGTEAFF
TRBJ2-7 | TRBV4-3 | CASSADREQYF
TRBJ2-2 | TRBV9 | CASSPPSLNTGELFF
TRBJ1-5 | TRBV6-6 | CASSYQQGWQPQHF
TRBJ1-4 | TRBV7-2 | CASSTYREKLFF
TRBJ2-1 | TRBV19 | CASSRTSGSSSYNKQFF
TRBJ2-3 | TRBV30 | CAGASGGAETDTQYF
TRBJ2-2 | TRBV6-5 | CASSPWTGDTGELFF
TRBJ1-1 | TRBV6-6 | CASSFQTPNTEAFF
TRBJ2-7 | TRBV19 | CASSISLRDRDHEQYF
TRBJ2-5 | TRBV5-5 | CASSLSGQETQYF
TRBJ2-2 | TRBV7-9 | CASSWLENTGELFF
TRBJ1-3 | TRBV30 | CAWSAGTGNTIYF
TRBJ2-7 | TRBV5-1 | CASSLRQGRIYEQYF
TRBJ2-7 | TRBV11-2 | CASSVGVREQYF
TRBJ2-7 | TRBV5-1 | CASSLAGGFSGEQYF
TRBJ1-2 | TRBV2 | CASRGLRYGYTF
TRBJ2-5 | TRBV12-5 | CASGSHMGGVQETQYF
TRBJ1-3 | TRBV11-2 | CASSLDTGYGNTIYF
TRBJ2-1 | TRBV19 | CASRAGTVDNEQFF
TRBJ1-1 | TRBV2 | CASRARYSGEAFF
TRBJ1-2 | TRBV19 | CASKTGTGGDYGYTF
TRBJ1-5 | TRBV6-6 | CASSTGDNQPQHF
TRBJ1-1 | TRBV19 | CASNPGGHTEAFF
TRBJ2-7 | TRBV7-9 | CASSLSQAGGYEQYF
TRBJ1-3 | TRBV30 | CAWSDTGNTIYF
TRBJ1-1 | TRBV4-1 | CASSNGGARTEAFF
TRBJ2-4 | TRBV11-2 | CASSLGPQGARTYIQYF
TRBJ2-2 | TRBV14 | CASSQVCSVDLAEATGELFF
TRBJ2-1 | TRBV5-1 | CASSLGVGPYNEQFF
TRBJ1-6 | TRBV9 | CASSADRSSYNSPLHF
TRBJ2-5 | TRBV30 | CAWTIPGGGETQYF
TRBJ2-5 | TRBV10-2 | CASSDFGLAGDQETQYF
TRBJ1-1 | TRBV5-8 | CASSRGTTTSTEAFF
TRBJ1-6 | TRBV27 | CASSKPTGKDSPLHF
TRBJ2-7 | TRBV10-3 | CAIRLAGGNSYEQYF
TRBJ1-2 | TRBV29-1 | CSVVSTSNYGYTF
TRBJ2-1 | TRBV21-1 | CASSKNGRGAYNEQFF